This TCR beta chain was obtained from a study of identical twins. Turning to this clonotype: Antigen: not known.

Germline V gene data show CDR1 as SEHNR and CDR2 as FQNEAQ (reference sequence). V lost 5 bases and J lost 8; bases outside the gene matches: 9. CDR3 length: 15 amino acids. Broader study findings: Findings came from cross-sectional statistics, without long-term follow-up of donors. Fewer insertions marked abundant cord blood beta clonotypes; young adult naive trended weakly, memory not at all.

TCRdb redid the calling of the 5' RACE reads with MiXCR, one entry per CDR3 protein. The data contain some 900,000 distinct CDR3 sequences, roughly an eighth of them singletons. These data are also associated with another study on yellow fever vaccine responses in identical twins.

The chain is built from TRBV7-9 and TRBJ2-1, with TRBD2 identical over 10 bases. Source material: PBMCs. The TCR comes from a woman between 18 and 29 years old in good health. This CDR3 reads CASSLSGGPRDEQFF. The CDR3 nucleotides are TGTGCCAGCAGCCTTAGCGGGGGGCCAAGGGATGAGCAGTTCTTC.